The source of this T cell receptor (beta chain) is a study of memory CD4+ T cells and cytomegalovirus serostatus. In the source study's methods: After removing out-of-frame reads, around 2.2 million distinct TCRbeta sequences remained. This table comes from immunoSEQ multiplex PCR, and its TCRdb copy is limited to in-frame clones, with some not included. D and trimming were read from the DNA, whereas the V and J calls and clone size are those reported in that table. The sample carries 55,000 to 65,000 clones, about 81% recorded once. Broader study findings: Suggested: most of the CMV-linked TCR signature lies in CD4+ memory cells.

Single viable CD3+CD4+CD8-CD45RO+ cells were sorted as the memory CD4+ T cells. The CDR3 has 15 residues. Trimming shortened V by 0 bases and J by 7 bases, and 13 bases separated the two germline ends. Germline V CDR1 and CDR2: MNHEY, SVGAGI. Concerning this clone itself: Its antigen is unidentified.

The sample taken for sequencing was memory CD4+ T cells from blood. The V and J genes are TRBV6-5 and TRBJ1-5; no firm D call. The clonotype was recovered from an adult in good health and CMV-seronegative. In DNA form, the CDR3 reads TGTGCCAGCAGTTACTCGCAGAGGGCCCGCCAGCCCCAGCATTTT. Amino acids: CASSYSQRARQPQHF.